The T cell receptor (beta chain) under discussion was sequenced for a study of T-cell reconstitution after alpha-beta-depleted transplantation in children. Study results and limitations: After transplant, high TCRbeta diversity at day 60 in some patients arose from surviving recipient T cells and thymic progenitors.

CDR3 size: 16 residues. Trimming shortened V by 6 bases and J by 10 bases, and 24 bases separated the two germline ends. CDR1 MNHNS and CDR2 SASEGT come from the germline V gene. This clonotype was recorded once. As yet, its antigen is unknown. A TCRbeta library incorporating unique molecular identifiers was prepared. MiXCR, applied by TCRdb to the PCR reads, yields one record per CDR3 protein. This table holds 610,000 or so distinct CDR3 sequences, roughly a quarter found once. The receptor was isolated from a boy younger than two with Wiskott-Aldrich syndrome, due to receive a stem cell transplant. The genes are TRBV6-1 and TRBJ1-4; D possibly corresponds to TRBD1 (5 bases). Sample: PBMCs, taken before TCRalphabeta/CD19-depleted stem cell transplant. CDR3: CASSSRGREPLRKLFF. CDR3 coding DNA: TGTGCCAGCAGCTCAAGGGGCCGGGAGCCCCTTCGAAAACTGTTTTTT.